The 28 T cell receptor beta chains in this list originate from one sample, sequenced in a study of Graves' ophthalmopathy and Graves' hyperthyroidism listed by TCRdb under 2018. This sample was sequenced with an Illumina HiSeq 2000. TCR beta CDR3 regions were amplified from RNA transcripts for repertoire sequencing. HTBI primers and the Qiagen OneStep RT-PCR kit were used in a first-round RT-PCR, which was followed by a second-round multiplex PCR, size selection and purification. The public reads were reprocessed in TCRdb via fastp at Q25 and MiXCR, keeping in-frame beta chains. Each entry is one CDR3 protein sequence, shown with its most common DNA and genes. The sample has nearly 400,000 distinct CDR3 sequences on record, 18% of them singletons. The top ten clonotypes cover roughly 1.5% of the sample. Sequencing was carried out using peripheral blood. The receptors were sampled from a woman aged 18 to 35 with Graves' ophthalmopathy. Donor details come from another sample of the same person, matched by shared clones.

This clonotype has ten or more counts. The CDR3 nucleotides are TGCAGCGTTGAAGGAGGGGGCGCGGGTGACTATGGCTACACCTTC. This sequence encodes CSVEGGGAGDYGYTF. The chain couples TRBV29-1 to TRBJ1-2; 7 nucleotides align to TRBD1. The CDR3 extends over 15 amino acids. Germline V CDR1 and CDR2: SQVTM, ANQGSEA. The ends lost 1 base at V and 3 bases at J; junction bases unmatched: 8.

This clonotype was counted ten times or more. The rearrangement joins TRBV3-1 to TRBJ2-5; D may correspond to TRBD1 or TRBD2 (5 bases each). Germline CDR1 reads LGHDT; CDR2 reads YNNKEL (reference sequence). CDR3 size: 12 residues. Trimming took off 7 bases at V and 3 bases at J, with 9 bases between the two ends. CDR3 DNA sequence: TGTGCCAGCAACTTGGGGGAAGAGACCCAGTACTTC. Its protein product is CASNLGEETQYF.

This clonotype has at least ten counts. This chain uses TRBV28 with TRBJ1-5; TRBD1 is a possible D gene (5 bases). Germline CDR1 reads MDHEN; CDR2 reads SYDVKM. V was pared by 6 bases and J by 7 bases, with 16 bases between. The CDR3 consists of 14 residues. Here the CDR3 reads CASSPARAGQPQHF. For the CDR3, the DNA is TGTGCCAGCAGCCCCGCCAGGGCAGGGCAGCCCCAGCATTTT.

The J gene is TRBJ2-7, the V gene TRBV19; D is ambiguous. CDR3 size: 13 residues. V lost 1 base to trimming and J lost 6 bases, with 10 bases between them. Germline values: CDR1 LNHDA, CDR2 SQIVND (reference sequence). CDR3 amino acids: CASSIAPGPEQYF. CDR3 sequence (DNA): TGTGCCAGTAGTATAGCCCCAGGACCCGAGCAGTACTTC.

This clonotype has only a few counts. This chain links TRBV12-3 or TRBV12-4 with TRBJ1-2; 7 nucleotides line up with TRBD1. The CDR3 loop spans 13 amino acids. The trim removed 6 bases at V and 5 bases at J, leaving 6 bases unmatched. CDR3 sequence reads: CASRTGQAYGYTF. CDR3 nucleotides: TGTGCCAGCAGGACCGGACAGGCGTATGGCTACACCTTC.

This clonotype was seen ten or more times. This chain links TRBV11-3 with TRBJ2-7; 11 positions match TRBD1. Germline V lookup: CDR1 SGHNT, CDR2 YENEEA. V shed 2 bases and J 2 bases; nucleotides not matched to a gene: 5. This CDR3 comprises 16 residues. CDR3 nucleotide sequence: TGTGCCAGCAGCTTACTGGGGACAGGGGGTGCCTACGAGCAGTACTTC. It codes for CASSLLGTGGAYEQYF.

This clonotype has a count of ten or more. The chain recombines TRBV11-2 with TRBJ2-5, with 7 bases identical to TRBD2. V shed 4 bases and J 5 bases; nucleotides not matched to a gene: 10. This CDR3 is 15 amino acids long. CDR1 SGHAT and CDR2 FQNNGV come from the germline V gene. This chain's CDR3 is CASSSSRLAAETQYF. Here the CDR3 DNA reads TGTGCCAGCAGCTCCAGTAGACTAGCTGCCGAGACCCAGTACTTC.

The chain links TRBV12-3 or TRBV12-4 to TRBJ2-7; D possibly corresponds to TRBD1 (6 bases). This CDR3 is built from 15 residues. Trimming shortened V by 5 bases and J by 2 bases, and 16 bases separated the two germline ends. The CDR3 sequence: CASSLVTGRPYEQYF. The CDR3 DNA follows: TGTGCCAGCAGTCTAGTTACAGGGAGACCCTACGAGCAGTACTTC.

This clonotype was seen ten or more times. The chain has TRBV4-1 and TRBJ2-3; 13 nucleotides align to TRBD2. This CDR3 region has 19 residues. With 0 bases clipped from V and 0 bases from J, the junction kept 6 bases outside the gene matches. Germline CDR1 and CDR2: MGHRA and YSYEKL. The CDR3: CASSQEFRTSGRSTDTQYF. The CDR3 DNA is TGCGCCAGCAGCCAAGAATTCCGGACTAGCGGGAGAAGCACAGATACGCAGTATTTT.

This clonotype was seen repeatedly, ten times or more. The rearrangement uses TRBV29-1 and TRBJ2-7, with D uncertain. CDR3 length equals 13 residues. CDR1 is SQVTM, CDR2 ANQGSEA, per germline. Trimming shortened V by 5 bases and J by 0 bases, and 11 bases separated the two germline ends. The CDR3 coding sequence is TGCAGCGTTTGTAGAGACACCTCCTACGAGCAGTACTTC. As protein: CSVCRDTSYEQYF.

This clonotype was picked up many times. V usage is TRBV6-5 and J usage is TRBJ2-7, with 12 nucleotides matching TRBD2. The CDR3 sequence is 15 residues long. CDR1 is MNHEY, CDR2 SVGAGI, per germline. The V and J ends lost 5 bases and 4 bases, in that order; junction bases with no gene match: 6. The CDR3 DNA reads as TGTGCCAGCAGTAACGGACTAGCGGGAAGGTACGAGCAGTACTTC. Translation gives CASSNGLAGRYEQYF.

In this sample, this clonotype turned up many times. The chain employs TRBV20-1 and TRBJ2-1, with a tentative D call TRBD1 (5 bases). V dropped 5 bases and J dropped 8 bases, with 10 bases sitting between them. From germline, CDR1 is DFQATT and CDR2 SNEGSKA (reference sequence). This CDR3 region has 11 residues. The CDR3 nucleotides read TGCAGTGCTCCTGACAGTGATGAGCAGTTCTTC. Translating gives CSAPDSDEQFF.

This clonotype showed up many times. CDR3: CASSQEEGANTGELFF. CDR3 DNA: TGCGCCAGCAGCCAAGAGGAGGGGGCGAACACCGGGGAGCTGTTTTTT. This chain connects TRBV4-3 to TRBJ2-2; D possibly uses TRBD1 or TRBD2 (6 bases each). Between the trimmed V and J ends, which lost 0 bases and 0 bases, there was a span of 8 bases. Germline assignment: CDR1 LGHNA and CDR2 YSLEER. This CDR3 region has 16 residues.

This clonotype was counted once. The chain couples TRBV28 to TRBJ1-1, with D hard to call. The CDR3 has 15 amino acids. V was shortened by 3 bases and J by 0 bases, with 11 bases between the two germline ends. The germline V gene encodes CDR1 MDHEN and CDR2 SYDVKM. CDR3 region: CASSFGRKVNTEAFF. The CDR3 region has the DNA TGTGCCAGCAGTTTCGGGCGGAAAGTGAACACTGAAGCTTTCTTT.

Ten or more counts support this clonotype. The chain is built from TRBV28 and TRBJ2-7; D is possibly TRBD1 (5 bases). Germline V gene lookup returns CDR1 MDHEN and CDR2 SYDVKM. Trimming removed 3 bases from V and 3 bases from J, with 12 bases in between. This CDR3 has 14 residues. The CDR3 reads CASSLTDRSYEQYF. DNA of the CDR3: TGTGCCAGCAGTTTGACCGACAGAAGCTACGAGCAGTACTTC.

This clonotype was seen repeatedly, ten times or more. The chain employs TRBV12-3 or TRBV12-4 and TRBJ1-1; D not certain. The CDR3 sequence is 14 residues long. Trimming shortened V by 5 bases and J by 5 bases, and 15 bases separated the two germline ends. CDR3: CASSAGWANTEAFF. As DNA, the CDR3 is TGTGCCAGCAGTGCGGGGTGGGCAAATACTGAAGCTTTCTTT.

This clonotype showed up many times. The V gene is TRBV4-1, the J gene TRBJ2-2; maybe TRBD1 (6 bases). Trimming cost V 1 base and J 0 bases, with 9 bases left between them. This CDR3 has 16 amino acids. CDR1 is MGHRA and CDR2 is YSYEKL in the germline V gene. The CDR3 DNA sequence: TGCGCCAGCAGCCAAGGTGACAGGACGAACACCGGGGAGCTGTTTTTT. Translation: CASSQGDRTNTGELFF.

This clonotype was detected many times. This chain connects TRBV28 to TRBJ1-1, with TRBD1 matching over 7 bases. Germline V lookup: CDR1 MDHEN, CDR2 SYDVKM. The CDR3 length is 14 residues. The V gene end was trimmed by 6 bases and the J gene end by 6 bases; junction bases not matched to a gene: 10. The CDR3 loop is CASRGTVGSAEAFF. CDR3 DNA sequence: TGTGCCAGCAGGGGGACAGTCGGAAGCGCTGAAGCTTTCTTT.

Many counts were recorded for this clonotype. This rearrangement joins TRBV11-1 to TRBJ1-1; D is uncertain. The CDR3 is made up of 17 amino acids. The germline V gene encodes CDR1 SGHAT and CDR2 FQDESV (reference sequence). V gave up 5 bases and J gave up 4 bases, with 23 bases separating them. In DNA, the CDR3 is TGTGCCAGCAGCCACCCCGCTAAGGAGGGTACGAGCACTGAAGCTTTCTTT. This sequence encodes CASSHPAKEGTSTEAFF. Full variable domain (missing parts from reference TRBV11-1 and TRBJ1-1): EAEVAQSPRYKITEKSQAVAFWCDPISGHATLYWYRQILGQGPELLVQFQDESVVDDSQLPKDRFSAERLKGVDSTLKIQPAELGDSAMYLCASSHPAKEGTSTEAFFGQGTRLTVV.

This clonotype was detected many times. The chain uses TRBV6-1 and TRBJ1-6; D not resolved. V dropped 0 bases and J dropped 8 bases, with 11 bases sitting between them. The CDR3 has 15 amino acids. Germline CDR1 is MNHNS and CDR2 is SASEGT. CDR3: CASSEAPSRHSPLHF. The CDR3 DNA sequence: TGTGCCAGCAGTGAAGCGCCAAGTCGGCATTCACCCCTCCACTTT.

This clonotype was detected many times. The junction departs from germline at one end; a sequencing error may be responsible. CDR3 residues: CSARIGTGENSALHF. The CDR3 DNA sequence: TGCAGTGCTAGAATCGGGACAGGGGAGAATTCAGCCCTCCACTTT. The rearrangement uses TRBV20-1 and TRBJ1-6; 10 bases align to TRBD1. Per germline, CDR1 DFQATT and CDR2 SNEGSKA (reference sequence). CDR3 length: 15 amino acids.

This clonotype was counted a few times. This chain uses TRBV6-1 with TRBJ1-5; 7 bases match TRBD1. The V and J ends lost 6 bases and 4 bases, in that order; junction bases with no gene match: 9. There are 15 residues in the CDR3. Germline V gives CDR1 MNHNS, CDR2 SASEGT. The chain's CDR3 is CASRKEGAGNQPQHF. The CDR3 DNA sequence: TGTGCCAGCAGGAAAGAGGGGGCGGGTAATCAGCCCCAGCATTTT.

This clonotype has at least ten counts. The chain carries TRBV20-1 and TRBJ2-3; D may be TRBD2 (5 bases). Germline assignment: CDR1 DFQATT and CDR2 SNEGSKA (reference sequence). V lost 6 bases and J lost 2, with 12 bases in between. CDR3 length: 13 amino acids. CDR3 sequence: CSAESDYTDTQYF. CDR3 DNA sequence: TGCAGTGCCGAGAGCGACTACACAGATACGCAGTATTTT.

This clonotype was recorded many times. This chain joins TRBV6-2 or TRBV6-3 and TRBJ2-2; 9 positions agree with TRBD2. The V segment lost 4 bases and the J segment 5 bases; nucleotides outside the gene matches: 5. Germline V gene sequence: CDR1 MNHEY, CDR2 SVGEGT. The CDR3 is 15 residues long. CDR3 sequence (DNA): TGTGCCAGCAGTTTGCTAGCGGGACGTACCGGGGAGCTGTTTTTT. It codes for CASSLLAGRTGELFF.

This clonotype was observed at least ten times. This rearrangement joins TRBV6-1 to TRBJ1-1; 9 bases are a match to TRBD1. CDR1 is MNHNS, CDR2 SASEGT, per germline. CDR3 length: 17 residues. V was clipped by 7 bases and J by 4 bases; unmatched bases: 16. The CDR3 DNA reads as TGTGCCAGCACCCCCAGGGGGACAGGGTTTGTTTCCACTGAAGCTTTCTTT. This gives the protein CASTPRGTGFVSTEAFF.

Ten or more counts support this clonotype. This chain connects TRBV19 to TRBJ1-3, with 9 bases that match TRBD1. Germline V gene lookup returns CDR1 LNHDA and CDR2 SQIVND (reference sequence). This CDR3 is built from 16 residues. The V and J ends lost 7 bases and 3 bases, in that order; junction bases with no gene match: 10. DNA for the CDR3: TGTGCCAGTATTCAAGCCGGGACAGGGAATGGAAACACCATATATTTT. This encodes CASIQAGTGNGNTIYF.

This clonotype was observed at least ten times. The V and J genes are TRBV28 and TRBJ2-7; 9 bases match TRBD2. CDR1 and CDR2 from the germline V gene are MDHEN and SYDVKM. The V and J ends lost 6 bases and 2 bases, in that order; junction bases with no gene match: 11. This CDR3 is built from 16 residues. DNA for the CDR3: TGTGCCAGCAGCTCGATGCTAGCGGGAAAAGCCTACGAGCAGTACTTC. Protein: CASSSMLAGKAYEQYF.

This clonotype was counted many times. This chain connects TRBV13 to TRBJ2-7; 7 bases map to TRBD1. The CDR3 runs to 15 residues. CDR1 is PRHDT and CDR2 is FYEKMQ in the germline V gene (reference sequence). After removal of 5 bases from V and 3 bases from J, the junction contained 10 bases not matched to a gene. The CDR3 loop is CASSITGVPLYEQYF. As DNA, the CDR3 is TGTGCCAGCAGCATCACAGGGGTCCCCCTCTACGAGCAGTACTTC.